One TCR beta chain is described in this entry. Treatment described: preoperative locoregional IRX-2 cytokine immunotherapy. This phase Ib study tested locoregional IRX-2 cytokine immunotherapy given before surgery. The entry originates in a study of preoperative IRX-2 immunotherapy in early breast cancer. Produced via immunoSEQ multiplex PCR; TCRdb's table is partial and in-frame only. The sample carries around 2,700 clones, around 77% recorded once. The germline gives CDR1 SGHNT, CDR2 YENEEA. V shed 1 base, J shed 7 bases, and the junction held 0 bases outside the gene matches. The CDR3 is 14 residues long.

The material was tumor tissue, obtained after IRX-2 immunotherapy. The chain combines TRBV11-3 with TRBJ1-5, with TRBD1 matching 11 bases. The clonotype originates from a human donor with breast cancer. The CDR3, as DNA: TGTGCCAGCAGCTTAGGGACAGGGGGCCAGCCCCAGCATTTT. Its translation is CASSLGTGGQPQHF.